The next 8 T cell receptor beta chains were all read from a single sample in a study of response to subunit inactivated influenza vaccine. TCRdb passed the RT-PCR reads through MiXCR, listing each CDR3 protein once. In the table there are more than 450,000 distinct CDR3 sequences, about 7.6% of which are singletons. The sequences come from PBMCs from blood, collected less than 30 months after vaccination. These receptors came from a man between 45 and 75 years old who received an inactivated influenza vaccine.

In this sample, this clonotype turned up a few times. V is TRBV9 and J is TRBJ2-1; 10 bases line up with TRBD1. Looked up from germline, CDR1 is SGDLS and CDR2 is YYNGEE. This CDR3 region has 16 residues. V lost 3 bases to trimming and J lost 3 bases; unmatched junction nucleotides: 6. CDR3 amino acids: CASSASTGGNYNEQFF. Written as DNA, the CDR3 is TGTGCCAGCAGCGCCTCGACAGGGGGCAACTACAATGAGCAGTTCTTC.

This clonotype was observed at least ten times. The genes are TRBV7-9 and TRBJ2-7, with no clear D. Germline values: CDR1 SEHNR, CDR2 FQNEAQ (reference sequence). The V gene lost 1 base and the J gene lost 0 bases, with 7 bases spanning the gap. The length of the CDR3 is 14 residues. CDR3 sequence: CASSLVPNSYEQYF. The CDR3 DNA reads as TGTGCCAGCAGCTTAGTTCCAAACTCCTACGAGCAGTACTTC.

This clonotype was detected ten times or more. One end of the junction fails to match germline, which may point to a read error. The J gene is TRBJ1-5, the V gene TRBV7-7, with D tentatively TRBD1 (5 bases). Germline V lookup: CDR1 SSHAT, CDR2 FNYEAQ (reference sequence). The CDR3 loop spans 14 amino acids. DNA for the CDR3: TGTGCTAGCAGCTTGGGGGTGCGCAATCAGCCCCAGCATTTT. Translating it yields CASSLGVRNQPQHF.

Ten or more counts support this clonotype. The CDR3: CSAGQGAVSEQYF. The CDR3 DNA reads as TGCAGTGCTGGACAGGGGGCTGTTAGCGAGCAGTACTTC. This chain connects TRBV20-1 to TRBJ2-7, with 11 bases that match TRBD1. V lost 5 bases, J lost 6 bases, and 6 bases stayed unmatched. Germline values: CDR1 DFQATT, CDR2 SNEGSKA (reference sequence). The CDR3 runs to 13 residues.

The chain carries TRBV10-3 and TRBJ2-7; 8 bases line up with TRBD2. Germline CDR1 reads ENHRY; CDR2 reads SYGVKD. V lost 3 bases to trimming and J lost 2 bases; unmatched junction nucleotides: 9. The CDR3 consists of 16 residues. The DNA for the CDR3 is TGTGCCATCAGTGATGCTTCGGGAGGGGCCCCCTACGAGCAGTACTTC. As protein: CAISDASGGAPYEQYF.

This clonotype has more than one count but fewer than ten. V gene TRBV5-1 combines with J gene TRBJ1-2, with 8 bases aligning to TRBD1. Germline V gene data show CDR1 as SGHRS and CDR2 as YFSETQ. J was trimmed by 4 bases and V by 3 bases; bases with no gene match: 8. This CDR3 has 15 residues. The CDR3 DNA reads as TGCGCCAGCAGCTCGGGACAGGCCTTAGGCTATGGCTACACCTTC. Translated, it gives CASSSGQALGYGYTF.

The rearrangement links TRBV6-5 to TRBJ1-2, with TRBD1 matching 10 bases. There are 13 residues in the CDR3. The ends lost 4 bases at V and 7 bases at J; junction bases unmatched: 3. The germline gives CDR1 MNHEY, CDR2 SVGAGI. The CDR3 is CASSSDRGLGYTF. The CDR3 DNA reads TGTGCCAGCAGTTCCGACAGGGGGCTTGGCTACACCTTC.

J is TRBJ2-5 and V is TRBV7-7; D gene uncertain. There are 10 residues in the CDR3. Per germline, CDR1 SSHAT and CDR2 FNYEAQ (reference sequence). CDR3 nucleotides: TGTGCTAGAGTTTCGGGGACCCAGTACTTC. It specifies CARVSGTQYF.